This T cell receptor beta chain was found in a study of cytomegalovirus exposure and HLA in healthy donors. Study results and limitations: One cluster of highly shared sequence variants probably arose as a sequencing artifact. Researchers left out some V segments, among them TRBV6-2 and TRBV6-3, as indistinguishable.

This CDR3 has 12 amino acids. Germline V gene data show CDR1 as MNHEY and CDR2 as SVGAGI. V was clipped by 5 bases and J by 4 bases, with 7 bases between them. This clone was observed a handful of times. Its antigen is unknown. The donors were healthy bone marrow donors. Donors had nominal health at sampling but likely had unrecorded immune exposures. Use of 60 Vbeta and 13 Jbeta primers characterized the PCR. Sequencing used immunoSEQ multiplex PCR; TCRdb keeps in-frame clones, though not all of them. The data contain 200,000 to 250,000 clones, 75% to 90% of them singletons. This clonotype was sampled from a woman younger than 30 in good health and CMV-seronegative. The sample comprised PBMCs. The rearrangement uses TRBV6-5 and TRBJ2-3, with D unresolved. CDR3 sequence: CASSPPSDTQYF. The CDR3 nucleotides read TGTGCCAGCAGTCCCCCATCAGATACGCAGTATTTT.